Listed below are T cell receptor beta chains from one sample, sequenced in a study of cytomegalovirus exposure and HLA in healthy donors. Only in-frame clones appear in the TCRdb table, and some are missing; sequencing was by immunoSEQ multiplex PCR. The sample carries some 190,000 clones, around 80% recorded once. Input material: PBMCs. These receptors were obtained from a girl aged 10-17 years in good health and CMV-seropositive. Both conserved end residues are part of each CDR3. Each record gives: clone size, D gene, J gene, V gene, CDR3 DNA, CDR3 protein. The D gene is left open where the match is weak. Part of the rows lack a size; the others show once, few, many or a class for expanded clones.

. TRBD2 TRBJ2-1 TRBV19 TGTGCCAGCAATCAGCGGGAGCGACCCTACAATGAGCAGTTCTTC CASNQRERPYNEQFF
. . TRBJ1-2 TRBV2 TGTGCCAGCAGCGCCATCTACGGGACATCATATGGCTACACCTTC CASSAIYGTSYGYTF
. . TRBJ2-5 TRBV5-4 TGTGCCAGCCAGGGGGGTCTGTACCAAGAGACCCAGTACTTC CASQGGLYQETQYF
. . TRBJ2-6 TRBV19 TGTGCCAGTAGTACCAGGACAGGGGCCAACGTCCTGACTTTC CASSTRTGANVLTF
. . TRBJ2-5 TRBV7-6 TGTGCCAGCAGCGGACGGTGGAGGGAGACCCAGTACTTC CASSGRWRETQYF
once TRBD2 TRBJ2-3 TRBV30 TGTGCCTGGAATTTAGCGGGATCTAGCACAGATACGCAGTATTTT CAWNLAGSSTDTQYF
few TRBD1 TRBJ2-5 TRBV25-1 TGTGCCAGCAGTGCGGGGACAGGGGTGAAGGAGACCCAGTACTTC CASSAGTGVKETQYF
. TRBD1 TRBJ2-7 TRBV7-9 TGTGCCAGCAGCTTAAGTCTCCGGGACAGCTCCTACGAGCAGTACTTC CASSLSLRDSSYEQYF
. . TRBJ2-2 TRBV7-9 TGTGCCAGCCGCCCGAGGGCGAACACCGGGGAGCTGTTTTTT CASRPRANTGELFF
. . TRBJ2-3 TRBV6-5 TGTGCCAGCAGTGGACAGGACTACACAGATACGCAGTATTTT CASSGQDYTDTQYF
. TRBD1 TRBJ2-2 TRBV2 TGTGCCAGCAGCGGAGACAGGGTGTCCACCGGGGAGCTGTTTTTT CASSGDRVSTGELFF
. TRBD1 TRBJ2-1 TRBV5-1 TGCGCCAGCAGCTCGGAGGACAGGGCGGGGAATGAGCAGTTCTTC CASSSEDRAGNEQFF
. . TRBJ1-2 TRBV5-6 TGTGCCAGCAGCTTACAAGGCGGGGGCTACACCTTC CASSLQGGGYTF
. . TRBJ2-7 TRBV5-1 TGCGCCAGCAGCTTCTCTTACCACGGCTACGAGCAGTACTTC CASSFSYHGYEQYF
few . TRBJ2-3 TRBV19 TGTGCCAGTAGCAGGACTCCCACAGATACGCAGTATTTT CASSRTPTDTQYF
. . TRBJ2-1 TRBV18 TGTGCCAGCTCACCACCGCCACTTTTATCGGGCAATGAGCAGTTCTTC CASSPPPLLSGNEQFF
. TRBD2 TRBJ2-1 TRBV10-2 TGCGCCAGCAGTGAGTGGGGGACTAGCGCCATATCTGAGCAGTTCTTC CASSEWGTSAISEQFF
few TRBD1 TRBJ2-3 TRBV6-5 TGTGCCAGCAGTTACCTCCCGGGACAGATCACAGATACGCAGTATTTT CASSYLPGQITDTQYF
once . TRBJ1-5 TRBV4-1 TGCGCCAGCAGCCAAGGGACACCTAATCAGCCCCAGCATTTT CASSQGTPNQPQHF
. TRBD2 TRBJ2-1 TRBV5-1 TGCGCCAGCAGCCGTGGACTAGCGGGAGCAAAAGAGCAGTTCTTC CASSRGLAGAKEQFF
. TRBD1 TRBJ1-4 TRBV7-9 TGTGCCAGCAGCTCTGGGACAGGGGGCGCTAGGGCTAATGAAAAACTGTTTTTT CASSSGTGGARANEKLFF
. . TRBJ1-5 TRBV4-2 TGTGCCAGCAGCCAAGTCCAGGTTCATAGCAATCAGCCCCAGCATTTT CASSQVQVHSNQPQHF
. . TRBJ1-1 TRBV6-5 TGTGCCAGCAGTTACTCGAAGGGAGCGAACACTGAAGCTTTCTTT CASSYSKGANTEAFF
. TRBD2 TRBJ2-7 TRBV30 TGTGCCACCTCGGGACTAGCGGGTATCTCCTACGAGCAGTACTTC CATSGLAGISYEQYF
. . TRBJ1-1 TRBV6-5 TGTGCCAGCACCCGCGGACAGAACACTGAAGCTTTCTTT CASTRGQNTEAFF
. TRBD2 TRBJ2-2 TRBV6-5 TGTGCCAGCAGTTCGGGACTAGCGAGACCCCACGGGGAGCTGTTTTTT CASSSGLARPHGELFF
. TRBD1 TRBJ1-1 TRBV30 TGTGCCTGGAGTCGGGACAGAATGAACACTGAAGCTTTCTTT CAWSRDRMNTEAFF
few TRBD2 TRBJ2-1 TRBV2 TGTGCCAGCAGTCCCACGGGACTAGCGGGAGGTAATGAGCAGTTCTTC CASSPTGLAGGNEQFF
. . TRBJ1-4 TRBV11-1 TGTGCCAGCAGCTTATCCCGGGAAAAACTGTTTTTT CASSLSREKLFF
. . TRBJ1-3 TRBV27 TGTGCCAGCAGTCAGGGACTTCCCCACACCGGAAACACCATATATTTT CASSQGLPHTGNTIYF
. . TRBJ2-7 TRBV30 TGTGCCTGGAGTGTCGTTCTCGAGCAGTACTTC CAWSVVLEQYF
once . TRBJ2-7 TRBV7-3 TGTGCCAGCAGCTTCTGTAACGAGCAGTACTTC CASSFCNEQYF
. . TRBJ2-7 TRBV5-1 TGCGCTAGCAGCTTGGACGGCTACGAGCAGTACTTC CASSLDGYEQYF
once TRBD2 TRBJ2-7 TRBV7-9 TGTGCCAGCAGCTTCGATCCCGGGACTAGCGGGTGGCGCCCCTACGAGCAGTACTTC CASSFDPGTSGWRPYEQYF
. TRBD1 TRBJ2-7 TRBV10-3 TGTGCCATCAGTGAGTGGGACAGGGTTACCGAGCAGTACTTC CAISEWDRVTEQYF
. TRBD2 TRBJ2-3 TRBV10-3 TGTGCCATCAAGCGGGAGGGAGATACGCAGTATTTT CAIKREGDTQYF
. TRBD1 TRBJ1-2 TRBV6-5 TGTGCCAGCAGCCTCGGGGGCAGGGGGTTCTATGGCTACACCTTC CASSLGGRGFYGYTF
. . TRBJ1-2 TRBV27 TGTGCCAGCAGTTTCGAGGGCCGCTATGGCTACACCTTC CASSFEGRYGYTF
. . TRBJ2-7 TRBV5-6 TGTGCCAGCAGCTTGGGGATCGACACCCGCTCCTACGAGCAGTACTTC CASSLGIDTRSYEQYF
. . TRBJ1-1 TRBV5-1 TGCGCCAGCAGCTTGGGTAATTCGAGAGCTTTCTTT CASSLGNSRAFF
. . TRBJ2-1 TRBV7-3 TGTGCCAGCAGCAAATCTAGCGCTCTCTACAATGAGCAGTTCTTC CASSKSSALYNEQFF
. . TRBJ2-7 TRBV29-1 TGCAGCGTAGCCCGGAGGCCCTCCTACGAGCAGTACTTC CSVARRPSYEQYF
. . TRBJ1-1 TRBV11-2 TGTGCCAGCAGCCGCACTAAGGGGGGGGCTTTCTTT CASSRTKGGAFF
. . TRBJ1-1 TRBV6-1 TGTGCCAGCCCCAAGGTGGGACTACTAAACGCTGAAGCTTTCTTT CASPKVGLLNAEAFF
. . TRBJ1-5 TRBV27 TGTGCCAGCAGTTCCAGGGACAATCAGCCCCAGCATTTT CASSSRDNQPQHF
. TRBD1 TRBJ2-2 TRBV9 TGTGCCAGCAGCGTAGGACAGGGGAACACCGGGGAGCTGTTTTTT CASSVGQGNTGELFF
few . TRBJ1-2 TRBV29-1 TGCAGCGTTGAAGATGCTATGTACACCTTC CSVEDAMYTF
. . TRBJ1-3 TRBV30 TGTGCCTGGAGTCTACCTGGAAACACCATATATTTT CAWSLPGNTIYF
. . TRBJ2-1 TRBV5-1 TGCGCCAGCAGCGCTTTCTGGGGGGAGGATGAGCAGTTCTTC CASSAFWGEDEQFF
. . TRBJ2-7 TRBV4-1 TGCGCCAGCAGCCAAGAAGGGGACTCCTACGAGCAGTACTTC CASSQEGDSYEQYF
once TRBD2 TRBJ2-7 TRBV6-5 TGTGCCAGCTCCATAGCGGGATCTGCCTACGAGCAGTACTTC CASSIAGSAYEQYF
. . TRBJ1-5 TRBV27 TGTGCCAGCAGTTTCAACGGTCAGCCCCAGCATTTT CASSFNGQPQHF
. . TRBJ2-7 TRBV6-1 TGTGCCAGCAGTTCACGCTTCGGGAGCTACGAGCAGTACTTC CASSSRFGSYEQYF
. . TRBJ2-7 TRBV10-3 TGTGCCATCAGGCCCGACAGGACCACCTACGAGCAGTACTTC CAIRPDRTTYEQYF
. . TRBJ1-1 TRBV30 TGTGCCTGGAGCCAAACCACGGGGGGCGACACTGAAGCTTTCTTT CAWSQTTGGDTEAFF